These 9 T cell receptor beta chains were all obtained from the same sample, sequenced in a study of OX40 agonist ivuxolimab in advanced cancers. The table came from immunoSEQ multiplex PCR; TCRdb's copy has only in-frame clones and leaves some out. The profile shows approximately 50,000 clones, roughly 85% of them singletons. This material consisted of CD4+ or CD8+ T cells sorted from blood, taken in a trial of the OX40 agonist ivuxolimab. These receptors all come from an adult with an advanced solid tumor such as melanoma, head and neck, liver or kidney cancer.

V is TRBV7-9 and J is TRBJ2-7; 9 nucleotides match TRBD1. There are 15 residues in the CDR3. Germline V lookup: CDR1 SEHNR, CDR2 FQNEAQ (reference sequence). After removal of 4 bases from V and 2 bases from J, the junction contained 6 bases not matched to a gene. CDR3 nucleotides: TGTGCCAGCAGCTCCACCGGGACAGGGACCTACGAGCAGTACTTC. Translating it yields CASSSTGTGTYEQYF.

In DNA form, the CDR3 reads TGCAGCGTTGTCTCGGACAGGGGGCCCTACGAGCAGTACTTC. Translating gives CSVVSDRGPYEQYF. V and J are TRBV29-1 and TRBJ2-7; 11 nucleotides match TRBD1. This CDR3 spans 14 amino acids. Per germline, CDR1 SQVTM and CDR2 ANQGSEA. Germline trimming cut 4 bases from V and 2 bases from J; bases unmatched to any gene: 4.

The V gene is TRBV15, the J gene TRBJ1-5; TRBD1 matches 7 bases. V shed 0 bases, J shed 2 bases, and the junction held 10 bases outside the gene matches. CDR1 is LNHNV, CDR2 YYDKDF, per germline (reference sequence). This CDR3 comprises 18 residues. CDR3 sequence reads: CATSRDTGVVSGNQPQHF. In DNA form, the CDR3 reads TGTGCCACCAGCAGAGATACAGGGGTGGTCTCGGGCAATCAGCCCCAGCATTTT.

The chain has TRBV11-3 and TRBJ2-5; 9 nucleotides agree with TRBD2. The CDR3 contains 17 residues. V shed 1 base and J 2 bases; nucleotides not matched to a gene: 8. Germline CDR1 reads SGHNT; CDR2 reads YENEEA. The CDR3 bases are TGTGCCAGCAGCTTAGGGGGATCAAGCGGGGGGCAAGAGACCCAGTACTTC. Residues: CASSLGGSSGGQETQYF.

J is TRBJ2-5 and V is TRBV18, with D tentatively TRBD2 (5 bases). There are 15 residues in the CDR3. Germline V gene lookup returns CDR1 KGHSH and CDR2 LQKENI. Trimming removed 6 bases from V and 11 bases from J, with 25 bases in between. The DNA of the CDR3 is TGTGCCAGCTCTCCTGATCTAGCCCAAGGCGGTGAGCAGTACTTC. It is translated as CASSPDLAQGGEQYF.

The chain uses TRBV18 and TRBJ1-2; no firm D call. Germline CDR1 is KGHSH and CDR2 is LQKENI. The length of the CDR3 is 18 residues. V lost 3 bases to trimming and J lost 1 base, with 21 bases between them. This CDR3 reads CASSPVNVRTSLNYGYTF. CDR3 sequence (DNA): TGTGCCAGCTCACCGGTCAACGTGAGGACGTCTCTTAACTATGGCTACACCTTC.

The genes are TRBV5-4 and TRBJ1-4; possibly TRBD1 for D (6 bases). Germline-derived CDR1 and CDR2 are SGHNT and YYREEE (reference sequence). The CDR3 has 15 amino acids. V lost 2 bases and J lost 5, with 13 bases in between. CDR3 loop: CASSFDDRRNEKLFF. For the CDR3, the DNA is TGTGCCAGCAGCTTTGATGACAGGAGAAATGAAAAACTGTTTTTT.

This clone was seen a few times. The chain links TRBV5-1 to TRBJ1-1, with 10 nucleotides matching TRBD1. Germline CDR1 is SGHRS and CDR2 is YFSETQ. Germline trimming cut 4 bases from V and 2 bases from J; bases unmatched to any gene: 5. This CDR3 contains 15 residues. The CDR3 loop is CASSTGQGGNTEAFF. The CDR3, as DNA: TGCGCCAGCAGCACCGGACAGGGGGGTAACACTGAAGCTTTCTTT.

This chain connects TRBV6-1 to TRBJ1-2; D might be TRBD1 (5 bases). This CDR3 region has 13 residues. Germline loops: CDR1 MNHNS, CDR2 SASEGT. V lost 5 bases and J 5 bases, leaving 12 bases between the germline ends. The CDR3 loop is CASSLIGVYGYTF. DNA of the CDR3: TGTGCCAGCAGTTTAATAGGGGTTTATGGCTACACCTTC.